This T cell receptor (beta chain) was sequenced during a study of CD8+CD57+ T cells in acquired aplastic anemia. Study summary: Each DNA sample taken from sorted CD4+ and CD8+ cells came to around 3.4 ug on average. Findings of the study overall: Patients showed no significant difference from controls in CD8+ Simpson's diversity. Comparison of patients with controls identified nearly 30 shared CD8+ CDR3 sequences.

Per germline, CDR1 LGHNT and CDR2 FRNRAP. CDR3 length: 11 amino acids. The V end was cut by 7 bases, the J end by 4 bases, with 5 bases between. Genomic DNA acted as the template from which TCR beta VDJ combination and CDR3 sequence profiling were carried out. TCRdb called the reads again in MiXCR, with one record for every CDR3 protein. This sample yields hundreds of thousands of distinct CDR3 sequences, of which around 30% are seen a single time; approximately 0.82% belongs to the top ten. Comment on this clonotype: The antigen is undetermined.

CD8+CD57+ cell expansion, shown by flow cytometry, had occurred in the patients selected for sequencing. Sampling of blood occurred while the patients had still received no therapy. V and J are TRBV12-5 and TRBJ1-5; D unclear. Sequenced material: sorted CD4+, CD8+, or CD8+CD57+ T cells (not recorded which) from PBMCs. The TCR originated in a human donor with aplastic anemia. CDR3 DNA: TGTGCTAGTGCCGAGAATCAGCCCCAGCATTTT. Translating it yields CASAENQPQHF.